This T cell receptor (beta chain) was recovered during a study of CD8 T cells in Susac syndrome (dated by TCRdb to about 2019). In terms of the full investigation: Of the Susac syndrome patients who were sequenced, eight were in clinical remission while more than five had clinically active disease. Susac syndrome patients were therapy-naive, on corticosteroids (some also receiving IVIg), or on IVIg alone at blood withdrawal. Repertoire sequencing was used to test whether CD8+ T cell activation and differentiation in Susac syndrome was antigen driven. Study-level results and caveats: The number of individuals in the TCR sequencing and HLA analysis was recognized as being relatively small. In the CD4+ T cell repertoire of Susac syndrome patients, clonal expansion was not detected.

RNA was extracted using the RNeasy kit, and about 0.5 to 1 microgram was reverse transcribed with random hexamers. The immunoSEQ multiplex PCR assay, which covers 54 Vbeta and 13 Jbeta segments, was used to amplify TCR beta CDR3 regions. PCR amplification bias was corrected using a synthetic template baseline for primer optimization and computational correction. As for the original processing: Reads were annotated to V, D and J genes according to IMGT and were analyzed with immunoSEQ Analyzer, with only productive sequences retained. To calculate clonality, Shannon entropy was normalized by log2 of the number of productive unique sequences and then subtracted from one. Public and private clones were assessed among the 100 most prevalent clones of each patient and control. Clones were defined as Susac-specific if absent from the healthy and MS cohorts, from 1052 published viral clones and from other ImmuneACCESS disease sequences. TCRdb cleaned the public reads at Q25 with fastp, built clones with MiXCR and kept in-frame beta chains. When rows share a CDR3 protein, they turn into one entry using the most common DNA and genes. TCRdb's processing, not the authors' own work, is the source of the V and J calls. This sample is represented by approximately 180,000 distinct CDR3 sequences; roughly 90% of them were singletons. The ten largest clones represent approximately 0.086% of the sample.

Peripheral blood CD8+ and CD4+ T cells from healthy donors, Susac syndrome patients and multiple sclerosis patients were profiled using high-throughput TCR beta sequencing. The Susac syndrome patients fulfilled recently defined diagnostic criteria for definite or probable disease. Bulk CD8+ and CD4+ T cells were purified magnetically by negative isolation, whereas CD8+ TEMRA cells were enriched by FACS. Blood was drawn into EDTA tubes, processed within 24 hours, and PBMCs were isolated by density gradient centrifugation. PBMCs intended for TCR sequencing were frozen in liquid nitrogen and were later thawed in a 37 degrees C water bath. The sorted or isolated CD4+, CD8+ and CD8+ TEMRA cells had a purity of 90% or higher. Via the germline V gene (reference sequence), CDR1 is LNHDA and CDR2 SQIVND. The CDR3 sequence holds 14 residues, the cysteine and phenylalanine included. Of the read, only the CDR3 DNA is kept; its 42 bases are in frame from base 1. Trimming costs V 9 bases and J 11 bases, and their ends lie 24 bases apart.

Concerning this clonotype itself: This clone's antigen is unknown. No clone much larger than this one lies a single base away; base qualities are absent.

This receptor was obtained from a human donor with Susac syndrome. The chain is encoded by TRBV19 joined to TRBJ2-3; the D gene is not confidently resolved. The sequencing input was CD4+ T cells from PBMCs. CDR3 loop: CASTPAASLTGQYF. Here is the DNA: TGTGCCAGCACTCCGGCGGCCTCACTTACGGGGCAGTATTTT.